The clone carrying this T cell receptor beta chain turned up a few times. Its antigen is still unknown. Whole-study results and caveats: Tumor memory CD4+ T cell TCR gene usage was found to cluster with blood and lymph node memory CD4+ cells and with lymph node naive CD4+ cells.

The sorted Tregs were CD4+CD25+CD127-/low cells. Trimming shortened V by 1 base and J by 7 bases, and 8 bases separated the two germline ends. Per the germline V gene, CDR1 is LGHNA and CDR2 is YSLEER. This CDR3 is built from 13 residues. Semi-nested PCR with Nested Universal Primer A followed constant-region reverse priming of full-length variable regions. Via MiXCR, TCRdb re-called the 5' RACE reads, giving one row per CDR3 protein. Among around 50,000 distinct CDR3 sequences listed, about 25% were seen once. The clonotype was recovered from a female donor with breast cancer. Sequenced: tumor-infiltrating Tregs sorted from the breast tumor. The chain links TRBV4-3 to TRBJ1-5; D unclear. The chain's CDR3 is CASSQGTTQPQHF. CDR3 bases: TGCGCCAGCAGCCAAGGGACCACACAGCCCCAGCATTTT.